Shown below are 25 T cell receptor beta chains from a single sample sequenced in a study of T cells after posttransplantation cyclophosphamide. Treatment was busulfan-fludarabine conditioning, a marrow graft, and cyclophosphamide on days +3 and +4. TCRdb keeps only in-frame clones here, not all; method: immunoSEQ multiplex PCR. This sample carries over 6,500 clones and no singletons, and approximately 5.6% goes to the top ten. The starting material was PBMCs, obtained after an allogeneic stem cell transplant with post-transplant cyclophosphamide. The receptor set was obtained from a male patient in his 30s who received an allogeneic stem cell transplant from an unrelated donor, was CMV-positive, and had acute and chronic GVHD. A share of the T cells may be of graft donor origin.

In its sample, this clone was seen many times. The rearrangement joins TRBV29-1 to TRBJ2-1; TRBD2 aligns across 7 bases. V was pared by 4 bases and J by 3 bases, with 12 bases of the junction left unmatched. Germline-derived CDR1 and CDR2 are SQVTM and ANQGSEA. The CDR3 has 16 residues. The CDR3 loop reads CSVGSFAGVSYNEQFF. CDR3 DNA sequence: TGCAGCGTTGGGTCGTTCGCGGGAGTTAGCTACAATGAGCAGTTCTTC.

The rearrangement joins TRBV27 to TRBJ2-4, with TRBD1 matching over 8 bases. The trim removed 3 bases at V and 8 bases at J, leaving 3 bases unmatched. Per germline, CDR1 MNHEY and CDR2 SMNVEV (reference sequence). This CDR3 spans 13 amino acids. The CDR3 nucleotides read TGTGCCAGCAGTTTTGGACAGGGCCACATTCAGTACTTC. This sequence encodes CASSFGQGHIQYF.

The chain uses TRBV19 and TRBJ2-5, with D perhaps matching TRBD2 (6 bases). The CDR3 runs 18 residues. V shed 5 bases and J shed 5 bases, with 27 bases lying between them. In germline, CDR1 is LNHDA, CDR2 SQIVND (reference sequence). DNA of the CDR3: TGTGCCAGTAGTCTTGGGCCTCAGCTAGCGTCCGAAAGGGAGACCCAGTACTTC. Translation gives CASSLGPQLASERETQYF.

This clone was recorded at least ten times. The chain couples TRBV4-1 to TRBJ1-5; 9 nucleotides match TRBD1. The CDR3 extends over 22 amino acids. Trimming took 0 bases from V and 0 from J; bases not matched to a gene: 18. CDR1 and CDR2 from the germline V gene are MGHRA and YSYEKL. In DNA form, the CDR3 reads TGCGCCAGCAGCCAAGATCGGGGACGACAGGGGGAAAAATTTTATAGCAATCAGCCCCAGCATTTT. Protein product: CASSQDRGRQGEKFYSNQPQHF.

This clone is labeled medium-sized (0.01 to 0.1%). The gene calls are TRBV12-5 and TRBJ1-1; tentative D call: TRBD1 (6 bases). There are 13 residues in the CDR3. V shed 6 bases and J shed 4 bases, with 12 bases lying between them. CDR1 and CDR2 from the germline V gene are LGHNT and FRNRAP. The CDR3 bases are TGTGCTAGTGGACTTACCAGGGGCACTGAAGCTTTCTTT. Translated: CASGLTRGTEAFF.

This clone was picked up many times. The chain recombines TRBV7-3 with TRBJ2-3; unclear D gene. This CDR3 comprises 13 residues. V lost 2 bases to trimming and J lost 6 bases, with 9 bases between them. CDR1 is SGHTA, CDR2 FQGTGA, per germline. CDR3 nucleotides: TGTGCCAGCAGCTTACAGTATTCTGATACGCAGTATTTT. Encoded protein: CASSLQYSDTQYF.

This rearrangement joins TRBV6-4 to TRBJ2-2; D ambiguous. Trimming pared 5 bases from V and 7 bases from J, leaving 11 bases between. The CDR3 consists of 13 residues. CDR1 is MRHNA and CDR2 is SNTAGT in the germline V gene. The CDR3 bases are TGTGCCAGCAGTCTGGGTCCGGGCGGGGAGCTGTTTTTT. It specifies CASSLGPGGELFF.

This clone occurred many times. This sequence joins TRBV9 and TRBJ2-4; TRBD2 aligns across 8 bases. The CDR3 runs to 13 residues. The V gene's germline CDR1 is SGDLS and CDR2 YYNGEE. The V and J ends lost 3 bases and 8 bases, in that order; junction bases with no gene match: 4. The CDR3 nucleotides are TGTGCCAGCAGCGCGGGAGCGGGGGACATTCAGTACTTC. It codes for CASSAGAGDIQYF.

Many counts were recorded for this clone. The J gene is TRBJ2-2, the V gene TRBV15, with 9 bases that match TRBD1. Germline values: CDR1 LNHNV, CDR2 YYDKDF (reference sequence). This CDR3 region has 14 residues. V trimming: 6 bases; J trimming: 1 base; junction bases outside the gene matches: 0. The CDR3 here is CATRGQGNTGELFF. For the CDR3, the DNA is TGTGCCACCAGGGGACAGGGGAACACCGGGGAGCTGTTTTTT. Supplemented by reference TRBV15 and TRBJ2-2, the full variable domain reads DAMVIQNPRYQVTQFGKPVTLSCSQTLNHNVMYWYQQKSSQAPKLLFHYYDKDFNNEADTPDNFQSRRPNTSFCFLDIRSPGLGDTAMYLCATRGQGNTGELFFGEGSRLTVL.

Ten or more counts support this clone. This sequence joins TRBV6-6 and TRBJ1-1; perhaps TRBD1 as D (6 bases). Trimming took 1 base from V and 0 from J, leaving 6 bases between them. Germline CDR1 and CDR2: MNHNY and SVGAGI (reference sequence). CDR3 length: 14 residues. The CDR3 spells CASSYYRVNTEAFF. CDR3 bases: TGTGCCAGCAGTTACTACAGGGTGAACACTGAAGCTTTCTTT.

This clone was seen only a few times. The chain recombines TRBV4-1 with TRBJ2-5; D possibly corresponds to TRBD1 (6 bases). The closer fit of TRBJ2-7 to the DNA end suggests the J call may be wrong. The CDR3 has 14 amino acids. The germline gives CDR1 MGHRA, CDR2 YSYEKL. CDR3 loop: CASSQVAGVYEQYF. For the CDR3, the DNA is TGCGCCAGCAGCCAAGTTGCAGGGGTCTACGAGCAGTACTTC.

This clone was counted many times. The chain recombines TRBV30 with TRBJ2-1, with 9 bases aligning to TRBD2. This CDR3 region has 13 residues. Trimming cost V 3 bases and J 7 bases; bases outside gene matches: 4. CDR1 and CDR2 from the germline V gene are GTSNPN and SVGIG (reference sequence). The CDR3 sequence is CAWRREGRNEQFF. CDR3 DNA: TGTGCCTGGAGGCGGGAGGGCCGGAATGAGCAGTTCTTC.

This clone occurred many times. This chain joins TRBV19 and TRBJ2-1, with 9 nucleotides matching TRBD2. With 3 bases clipped from V and 10 bases from J, the junction kept 13 bases outside the gene matches. The CDR3 is 16 residues long. Germline V CDR1 and CDR2: LNHDA, SQIVND (reference sequence). The CDR3 loop is CASSIPLAGGVGEQFF. CDR3 coding DNA: TGTGCCAGTAGTATCCCACTAGCGGGTGGCGTCGGGGAGCAGTTCTTC.

By share, this clone counts as medium-sized (0.01 to 0.1%). The chain recombines TRBV2 with TRBJ1-1; 11 bases are a match to TRBD1. The V gene end was trimmed by 4 bases and the J gene end by 5 bases; junction bases not matched to a gene: 0. This CDR3 has 13 residues. CDR1 and CDR2 (germline): SNHLY, FYNNEI. The CDR3 spells CASSGDRGTEAFF. The CDR3 DNA is TGTGCCAGCAGTGGGGACAGGGGGACTGAAGCTTTCTTT.

This clone is judged medium-sized. The chain joins TRBV6-1 to TRBJ1-5, with unresolved D. V was trimmed by 6 bases and J by 6 bases, leaving 15 bases between them. The germline V gene has CDR1 MNHNS and CDR2 SASEGT. CDR3 length: 14 residues. CDR3 sequence (DNA): TGTGCCAGCAGGCAGACAACCCTCCGTCAGCCCCAGCATTTT. It translates to CASRQTTLRQPQHF.

This clone is medium-sized in the sample. The V gene is TRBV4-3, the J gene TRBJ2-1; maybe TRBD1 (5 bases). Germline V CDR1 and CDR2: LGHNA, YSLEER. Trimming took off 1 base at V and 7 bases at J, with 17 bases between the two ends. This CDR3 comprises 16 residues. Written as DNA, the CDR3 is TGCGCCAGCAGCCAAGGAGTAAGGGGTTCGAGGAATGAGCAGTTCTTC. It translates to CASSQGVRGSRNEQFF.

This clone was recorded at least ten times. The J gene is TRBJ2-1, the V gene TRBV9, with 8 bases fitting TRBD2. After removal of 2 bases from V and 0 bases from J, the junction contained 4 bases not matched to a gene. Germline lookup yields CDR1 SGDLS and CDR2 YYNGEE. There are 16 residues in the CDR3. CDR3 sequence: CASSVSGVSSYNEQFF. CDR3 nucleotide sequence: TGTGCCAGCAGCGTTAGCGGGGTGAGCTCCTACAATGAGCAGTTCTTC.

This clone was observed at least ten times. The chain is built from TRBV2 and TRBJ1-5; D is possibly TRBD1 (6 bases). The V end was cut by 5 bases, the J end by 1 base, with 15 bases between. The length of the CDR3 is 16 residues. The germline gives CDR1 SNHLY, CDR2 FYNNEI. The CDR3, as DNA: TGTGCCAGCAGTCTAGAGAACAGGGTCAGCAATCAGCCCCAGCATTTT. This gives the protein CASSLENRVSNQPQHF.

By proportion, this clone is medium-sized (0.01 to 0.1%). The chain couples TRBV4-3 to TRBJ2-3; D gene uncertain. Trimming took off 4 bases at V and 2 bases at J, with 16 bases between the two ends. Per germline, CDR1 LGHNA and CDR2 YSLEER. The CDR3 is 16 amino acids. CDR3 sequence: CASSRGLPRNTDTQYF. As DNA, the CDR3 is TGCGCCAGCAGCCGTGGGCTTCCCCGGAACACAGATACGCAGTATTTT.

In this sample, this clone turned up many times. J is TRBJ1-1 and V is TRBV6-5; possibly TRBD1 for D (5 bases). The germline V and J ends were trimmed by 0 bases and 4 bases, with 9 bases remaining between them. The V gene's germline CDR1 is MNHEY and CDR2 SVGAGI. This CDR3 comprises 14 residues. The CDR3 loop is CASSYSGAGTEAFF. CDR3 nucleotides: TGTGCCAGCAGTTACTCAGGGGCAGGCACTGAAGCTTTCTTT.

There are many counts of this clone. V and J are TRBV5-5 and TRBJ2-3; the match to TRBD1 covers 7 bases. The CDR3 runs to 15 residues. The germline V gene has CDR1 SGHKS and CDR2 YYEKEE (reference sequence). J lost 6 bases, V lost 3 bases, and 10 bases had no gene match. Here the CDR3 reads CASSSYRGGEDTQYF. CDR3 sequence (DNA): TGTGCCAGCAGCTCGTACAGGGGCGGTGAGGATACGCAGTATTTT.

This clone was recorded many times. This sequence joins TRBV10-3 and TRBJ2-3; perhaps TRBD1 as D (6 bases). The CDR3 spans 15 residues. Trimming left V 10 bases short and J 2 bases short, with 19 bases between. Looked up from germline, CDR1 is ENHRY and CDR2 is SYGVKD. DNA of the CDR3: TGTGCCACCGAAATACAGGGCAGGGACACAGATACGCAGTATTTT. Protein: CATEIQGRDTDTQYF.

This clone is termed medium-sized. The rearrangement links TRBV18 to TRBJ1-1; TRBD1 is a possible D gene (6 bases). The V end lost 6 bases, the J end lost 5 bases, and 13 bases lay between the germline ends. Germline lookup yields CDR1 KGHSH and CDR2 LQKENI. This CDR3 is built from 13 residues. The chain's CDR3 is CASSRDTETEAFF. In nucleotides, the CDR3 is TGTGCCAGCTCCCGGGACACCGAAACTGAAGCTTTCTTT.

The table lists this clone with many counts. V and J are TRBV7-9 and TRBJ2-7; D gene unclear. Germline V lookup: CDR1 SEHNR, CDR2 FQNEAQ (reference sequence). CDR3 length equals 14 residues. Trimming pared 4 bases from V and 4 bases from J, leaving 14 bases between. The CDR3 region is CASSSADSLYEQYF. The CDR3 nucleotides are TGTGCCAGCAGCTCAGCAGATTCGCTATACGAGCAGTACTTC.

This clone was detected ten times or more. The rearrangement links TRBV29-1 to TRBJ2-5; possibly TRBD1 for D (6 bases). Germline CDR1 SQVTM, CDR2 ANQGSEA. This CDR3 spans 13 amino acids. V gave up 2 bases and J gave up 4 bases, with 11 bases separating them. The DNA of the CDR3 is TGCAGCGTTGAATGGACAGAGGGAGAGACCCAGTACTTC. Its translation is CSVEWTEGETQYF. The entire variable domain, with the rest obtained from reference TRBV29-1 and TRBJ2-5, is as follows: SAVISQKPSRDICQRGTSLTIQCQVDSQVTMMFWYRQQPGQSLTLIATANQGSEATYESGFVIDKFPISRPNLTFSTLTVSNMSPEDSSIYLCSVEWTEGETQYFGPGTRLLVL.